These T cell receptor beta chains were read from a single sample in a study of identifying expanded T cells in peripheral blood. Libraries were prepared by immunoSEQ multiplex PCR; TCRdb keeps only in-frame clonotypes and omits some of them. In the table there are approximately 86,000 clones, 70% to 90% of which are singletons. Material for sequencing was blood. These receptor sequences come from a person aged 18 to 69 in good health. Both conserved end residues are trimmed from each CDR3.

CDR3 protein,J gene,V gene
ASSELRSAGYGYT,TRBJ1-2,TRBV2
ASSAEVSGTGGYT,TRBJ1-2,TRBV2
ASSQVQGDSPLH,TRBJ1-6,TRBV4-1
ASSAGQPQETQY,TRBJ2-5,TRBV9
AWSVRLQGGYT,TRBJ1-2,TRBV30
ASSGGDLQSNEQF,TRBJ2-1,TRBV6-1
ASSIGNRNTEAF,TRBJ1-1,TRBV19
ASSADTGTALRAF,TRBJ1-1,TRBV19
ASSPTFSGRNQPQH,TRBJ1-5,TRBV18
ASSLRRRLSTDTQY,TRBJ2-3,TRBV7-2
ATTQADGIGYT,TRBJ1-2,TRBV28
ASRWSGLESAF,TRBJ1-1,TRBV7-8
ASSLNRQGSNYGYT,TRBJ1-2,TRBV18
ASSQEVTLNYGYT,TRBJ1-2,TRBV4-3
ASSLGADNEQF,TRBJ2-1,TRBV27
ASRGLGQGAPNSNQPQH,TRBJ1-5,TRBV19
ASSGTQQGNIQY,TRBJ2-4,TRBV6-6
ASSGTGTGNSPLH,TRBJ1-6,TRBV9
ASSVGQPRDEQY,TRBJ2-7,TRBV9
ASSLQGLYEQY,TRBJ2-7,TRBV5-5
ASSVRQGASGYT,TRBJ1-2,TRBV19
ASSSSYRLADNEQF,TRBJ2-1,TRBV4-1
ASSGQVGDTEAF,TRBJ1-1,TRBV18
ATSREVYEQY,TRBJ2-7,TRBV15
ASSLRLAGGLLQETQY,TRBJ2-5,TRBV7-6
ASSGMAGYHGGVGNQPQH,TRBJ1-5,TRBV5-8
TSSLGLGAYEQY,TRBJ2-7,TRBV7-2
ASRDRHRSSYEQY,TRBJ2-7,TRBV19
ASSKWDRVNEQF,TRBJ2-1,TRBV5-6
SPRGGPRGEKLF,TRBJ1-4,TRBV29-1
ATGTGFGTQY,TRBJ2-5,TRBV15
ASSPGQIQPQH,TRBJ1-5,TRBV7-2
ASSPGFSLEDTQY,TRBJ2-3,TRBV11-1
ASSQGRWGLDTEAF,TRBJ1-1,TRBV7-8
ASSLRNERGNQPQH,TRBJ1-5,TRBV11-2
ASSSRPGQASLDTQY,TRBJ2-3,TRBV7-6
ASSYLDSNQPQH,TRBJ1-5,TRBV6-6
ASSETGRGEQF,TRBJ2-1,TRBV2
AWRDSFRQAF,TRBJ1-1,TRBV30
ASSPVGAGSSYEQY,TRBJ2-7,TRBV18
ASSSGPTGEETQY,TRBJ2-5,TRBV5-5
ASSRGRQETQY,TRBJ2-5,TRBV7-6
ASSPSPASKNTEAF,TRBJ1-1,TRBV4-1
ASSSHRGLNTEAF,TRBJ1-1,TRBV6-5
ASSFRQGLILYEQY,TRBJ2-7,TRBV5-5
ATCRDGNEKLF,TRBJ1-4,TRBV6-6
ASSIVVYGGSTDTQY,TRBJ2-3,TRBV10-2
ASLNRRRNVNTEAF,TRBJ1-1,TRBV2
ASQPGQGRSAYGYT,TRBJ1-2,TRBV19
ASSQRDRGFGDTQY,TRBJ2-3,TRBV5-1
ASTRGAGIGNTIY,TRBJ1-3,TRBV4-1
ASSEREPTEAF,TRBJ1-1,TRBV6-1
ASSIGQFSNQPQH,TRBJ1-5,TRBV19
ASGLSSGGNIRPGGTQY,TRBJ2-5,TRBV12-5
ASMYTRSSGNTIY,TRBJ1-3,TRBV19
ASSPLVLKDTGELF,TRBJ2-2,TRBV18
ASSPGALSWDEQY,TRBJ2-7,TRBV5-1
ASSPAMANGSPEAF,TRBJ1-1,TRBV5-1